This T cell receptor beta chain came from a study of memory CD4+ T cells and cytomegalovirus serostatus. Background on the study: This sample comes from healthy Belgian adults, roughly 9 CMV seropositive, approximately 24 seronegative. Study results and limitations: CD4+ memory repertoires contained about 40% of the 164 reported CMV TCRbeta sequences.

Points on this clone: Its antigen remains unknown.

The germline gives CDR1 SEHNR, CDR2 FQNEAQ (reference sequence). The CDR3 is made up of 18 amino acids. After removal of 2 bases from V and 5 bases from J, the junction contained 12 bases not matched to a gene. The sort gate was single viable CD3+CD4+CD8-CD45RO+ cells for memory CD4+ T cells. TCRdb's table, derived via immunoSEQ multiplex PCR, lists solely in-frame clones and lacks some. This sample has 55,000 to 65,000 clones, with roughly 81% found just once. The chain couples TRBV7-9 to TRBJ2-1, with TRBD2 identical over 10 bases. This TCR was sampled from an adult in good health and CMV-seronegative. Sequencing used memory CD4+ T cells from blood. CDR3 region: CASSLPPRLAGANNEQFF. The CDR3 bases are TGTGCCAGCAGCTTACCCCCCCGTCTAGCGGGAGCTAACAATGAGCAGTTCTTC.